The subject of this entry is one TCR beta chain. This specimen belongs to a study of blood T cell repertoires in COVID-19. The germline V gene has CDR1 MDHEN and CDR2 SYDVKM. The germline V and J ends were trimmed by 3 bases and 5 bases, with 17 bases remaining between them. The CDR3 is 16 amino acids. Across over 20 US areas, participants ranged in age from 18 to 89 years. Cohorts were determined from participant-reported clinical history. The data were produced by immunoSEQ multiplex PCR, yet TCRdb's version contains in-frame clones alone and is incomplete. The sample has 85,000 to 130,000 clones, 65% to 90% seen once.

Sample: PBMCs or T cells enriched from blood (not recorded which). The receptor's source is a woman aged 50 to 60 who had recovered from COVID-19. This chain joins TRBV28 and TRBJ1-5, with D perhaps matching TRBD1 (6 bases). The DNA for the CDR3 is TGTGCCAGCAGTTTCCCCCCCCCAGGGGCCGATCAGCCCCAGCATTTT. Protein product: CASSFPPPGADQPQHF. The whole variable domain, remainder taken from reference TRBV28 and TRBJ1-5, is DVKVTQSSRYLVKRTGEKVFLECVQDMDHENMFWYRQDPGLGLRLIYFSYDVKMKEKGDIPEGYSVSREKKERFSLILESASTNQTSMYLCASSFPPPGADQPQHFGDGTRLSIL.